This T cell receptor (beta chain) was captured in a study of OX40 agonist ivuxolimab in advanced cancers. Profiled with immunoSEQ multiplex PCR; TCRdb holds only in-frame clones, not every one. Of around 80,000 clones listed, approximately 91% are singletons. CDR1 is SGHTA, CDR2 FQGNSA, per germline. V lost 6 bases, J lost 12 bases, and 10 bases stayed unmatched. CDR3 length equals 13 residues. The J gene is TRBJ2-3, the V gene TRBV7-2; 9 nucleotides align to TRBD1. The clonotype was recovered from an adult with an advanced solid tumor such as melanoma, head and neck, liver or kidney cancer. The material sequenced was CD4+ or CD8+ T cells sorted from blood, taken in a trial of the OX40 agonist ivuxolimab. For the CDR3, the DNA is TGTGCCAGCAGGATTAACCCGGGACAGGGACAGTATTTT. Translation gives CASRINPGQGQYF.